The next 25 T cell receptor beta chains were all read from a single sample in a study of T cell repertoires in cytomegalovirus infection. TCRdb recomputed calls from the reads with MiXCR, one row per CDR3 protein. The table lists about 530,000 distinct CDR3 sequences, around a quarter of them singletons. The material sequenced was PBMCs. These receptors all stem from a human donor in good health (CMV status not recorded). Some clones in this sample may be carry-over from other donors' samples.

This clonotype was detected a few times. The V and J genes are TRBV7-6 and TRBJ2-1, with D uncertain. CDR1 and CDR2 from the germline V gene are SGHVS and FNYEAQ. This CDR3 comprises 15 residues. With 6 bases removed from V and 4 bases from J, the gap between germline ends came to 16 bases. CDR3 sequence: CASSYNTIAYNEQFF. The CDR3, as DNA: TGTGCCAGCAGTTATAACACCATAGCATACAATGAGCAGTTCTTC.

The chain recombines TRBV10-3 with TRBJ1-2; D uncertain. Germline values: CDR1 ENHRY, CDR2 SYGVKD. This CDR3 comprises 13 residues. V shed 0 bases and J shed 2 bases, with 4 bases lying between them. The CDR3 loop reads CAISESPNYGYTF. CDR3 DNA sequence: TGTGCCATCAGTGAGTCCCCGAACTATGGCTACACCTTC.

The rearrangement uses TRBV27 and TRBJ2-2; 8 positions agree with TRBD1. V gave up 2 bases and J gave up 2 bases; unmatched junction bases: 4. CDR1 MNHEY and CDR2 SMNVEV come from the germline V gene (reference sequence). This CDR3 has 16 residues. The CDR3 sequence: CASSLPGGYNTGELFF. The CDR3 DNA reads as TGTGCCAGCAGTTTACCAGGGGGCTATAACACCGGGGAGCTGTTTTTT.

CDR3 coding DNA: TGTGCCAGCAGTTACTCGACAGGGGGCGGAAACACCATATATTTT. It yields the protein CASSYSTGGGNTIYF. The J gene is TRBJ1-3, the V gene TRBV6-6; 10 bases match TRBD1. Unmatched junction bases numbered 0, after V lost 0 bases and J lost 4 bases. This CDR3 comprises 15 residues. Germline CDR1 reads MNHNY; CDR2 reads SVGAGI (reference sequence).

In this sample, this clonotype turned up once. The chain has TRBV19 and TRBJ2-1; a weak D match, TRBD2 (6 bases). This CDR3 region has 18 residues. Germline V gene data show CDR1 as LNHDA and CDR2 as SQIVND (reference sequence). The ends were cut back, 5 bases at V and 0 bases at J, with 20 bases in the middle. This CDR3 is CASSVPLSGLSSYNEQFF. CDR3 DNA: TGTGCCAGTAGTGTCCCCCTCAGCGGGTTGAGCTCCTACAATGAGCAGTTCTTC.

The CDR3 protein is CSVDRLGPDNEQFF. DNA of the CDR3: TGCAGCGTTGATAGACTAGGACCGGACAATGAGCAGTTCTTC. The rearrangement links TRBV29-1 to TRBJ2-1; D might be TRBD2 (6 bases). The CDR3 has 14 residues. In germline, CDR1 is SQVTM, CDR2 ANQGSEA. V was shortened by 3 bases and J by 5 bases, with 14 bases between the two germline ends.

This sequence joins TRBV4-2 and TRBJ2-1, with a tentative D call TRBD2 (5 bases). The V gene lost 1 base and the J gene lost 3 bases, with 22 bases spanning the gap. Germline V CDR1 and CDR2: LGHNA, YNFKEQ. The CDR3 runs to 19 residues. The CDR3 loop reads CASSQGIAGRPLFYNEQFF. The DNA of the CDR3 is TGTGCCAGCAGCCAAGGGATCGCGGGCCGTCCCTTGTTCTACAATGAGCAGTTCTTC.

The chain is built from TRBV29-1 and TRBJ2-5; D not resolved. This CDR3 is built from 12 residues. Germline values: CDR1 SQVTM, CDR2 ANQGSEA. Trimming removed 6 bases at V and 5 bases at J, with 13 bases between. The CDR3, as DNA: TGCAGCGTGCTGGATGCACTGGAGACCCAGTACTTC. It codes for CSVLDALETQYF.

This clonotype was seen at least ten times. The CDR3 protein is CASSFKFGAGELFF. The CDR3 coding sequence is TGTGCCAGCAGCTTTAAGTTTGGCGCCGGGGAGCTGTTTTTT. J is TRBJ2-2 and V is TRBV7-2; no reliable D call. Germline CDR1 reads SGHTA; CDR2 reads FQGNSA. This CDR3 contains 14 residues. V was trimmed by 3 bases and J by 6 bases, leaving 11 bases between them.

CDR3 in amino acids: CASSETNYGYTF. In nucleotides, the CDR3 is TGTGCCAGCAGTGAAACTAACTATGGCTACACCTTC. The chain uses TRBV6-2 or TRBV6-3 and TRBJ1-2; D not resolved. CDR1 and CDR2 (germline): MNHEY, SVGEGT. The CDR3 covers 12 residues. V was trimmed by 5 bases and J by 0 bases, leaving 4 bases between them.

This clonotype has just a few counts. This rearrangement joins TRBV29-1 to TRBJ2-7; 7 bases map to TRBD1. The CDR3 sequence is 11 residues long. CDR1 and CDR2 (germline): SQVTM, ANQGSEA. Unmatched junction bases numbered 6, after V lost 8 bases and J lost 5 bases. In DNA, the CDR3 is TGCAGCTCAAAGACAGGGCACGAGCAGTACTTC. Translating it yields CSSKTGHEQYF.

A few counts support this clonotype. The chain links TRBV28 to TRBJ1-1; D remains unclear. Germline loops: CDR1 MDHEN, CDR2 SYDVKM. This CDR3 has 14 residues. Trimming shortened V by 5 bases and J by 6 bases, and 16 bases separated the two germline ends. Written as DNA, the CDR3 is TGTGCCAGCAGTGTGCCGGGCTTCGACGCTGAAGCTTTCTTT. It encodes CASSVPGFDAEAFF.

This chain links TRBV7-9 with TRBJ2-2; D possibly matches TRBD1 or TRBD2 (5 bases each). With 4 bases removed from V and 6 bases from J, the gap between germline ends came to 9 bases. The CDR3 covers 13 residues. Germline loops: CDR1 SEHNR, CDR2 FQNEAQ (reference sequence). The CDR3 nucleotides are TGTGCCAGCAGCTCGCCGGGACCCGGGGAGCTGTTTTTT. It encodes CASSSPGPGELFF.

The chain recombines TRBV4-1 with TRBJ2-1, with 8 bases fitting TRBD2. Germline lookup yields CDR1 MGHRA and CDR2 YSYEKL. V shed 0 bases, J shed 4 bases, and the junction held 8 bases outside the gene matches. This CDR3 spans 17 amino acids. CDR3 DNA: TGCGCCAGCAGCCAAGAACGTTGGACTAGCAGTTACAATGAGCAGTTCTTC. The encoded protein is CASSQERWTSSYNEQFF.

This clonotype was observed at least ten times. The gene calls are TRBV7-2 and TRBJ1-2; D is perhaps TRBD1 (5 bases). CDR3 length: 15 amino acids. Germline V lookup: CDR1 SGHTA, CDR2 FQGNSA. V lost 8 bases to trimming and J lost 3 bases, with 19 bases between them. The CDR3 sequence is CASGHLFGADYGYTF. The CDR3 DNA reads as TGTGCCAGCGGGCACCTTTTTGGGGCTGACTATGGCTACACCTTC.

The chain couples TRBV12-3 or TRBV12-4 to TRBJ2-3; the D is unclear. Trimming stripped 1 base from V and 6 bases from J, with 8 bases between. The CDR3 has 13 amino acids. CDR3 bases: TGTGCCAGCAGTTTAGACTCGAGGGATACGCAGTATTTT. It codes for CASSLDSRDTQYF.

This chain joins TRBV20-1 and TRBJ1-2; the D gene is possibly TRBD1 (6 bases). The CDR3 loop spans 15 amino acids. Germline V CDR1 and CDR2: DFQATT, SNEGSKA (reference sequence). The V end was cut by 1 base, the J end by 4 bases, with 16 bases between. The CDR3 is CSARARRGGGYGYTF. The DNA of the CDR3 is TGCAGTGCTAGAGCCCGGAGGGGGGGAGGCTATGGCTACACCTTC.

The chain joins TRBV4-3 to TRBJ2-3; D unclear. The CDR3 is 16 residues long. Trimming removed 0 bases from V and 5 bases from J, with 15 bases in between. In germline, CDR1 is LGHNA, CDR2 YSLEER. Written as DNA, the CDR3 is TGCGCCAGCAGCCAAGAAAGAAGCGCGAGAGTAGATACGCAGTATTTT. Translating it yields CASSQERSARVDTQYF.

This clonotype was counted at least ten times. Here the CDR3 DNA reads TGTGCCAGCAGCTCAGCGGGGGGGACCTACAATGAGCAGTTCTTC. Its protein product is CASSSAGGTYNEQFF. V is TRBV7-2 and J is TRBJ2-1, with 10 positions matching TRBD2. The length of the CDR3 is 15 residues. J was trimmed by 2 bases and V by 4 bases; bases with no gene match: 2. Germline V gene data show CDR1 as SGHTA and CDR2 as FQGNSA.

The chain joins TRBV18 to TRBJ2-7, with D maybe TRBD1 (6 bases). Germline lookup yields CDR1 KGHSH and CDR2 LQKENI. The length of the CDR3 is 15 residues. With 4 bases removed from V and 4 bases from J, the gap between germline ends came to 17 bases. The CDR3 region is CASSLFEGDLYEQYF. The CDR3 region has the DNA TGTGCCAGCTCACTATTTGAGGGGGACCTTTACGAGCAGTACTTC.

The chain is built from TRBV6-2 or TRBV6-3 and TRBJ2-7; no firm D call. V was trimmed by 7 bases and J by 2 bases, leaving 9 bases between them. CDR3 length: 12 residues. Germline assignment: CDR1 MNHEY and CDR2 SVGEGT. CDR3 sequence: CASTKGTYEQYF. CDR3 sequence (DNA): TGTGCCAGCACGAAAGGTACCTACGAGCAGTACTTC.

This clonotype was counted only a few times. CDR3 loop: CATSDQLAANNEQFF. Written as DNA, the CDR3 is TGTGCCACCAGTGATCAACTAGCGGCCAACAATGAGCAGTTCTTC. The chain joins TRBV24-1 to TRBJ2-1; 8 bases are a match to TRBD2. Germline V gene sequence: CDR1 KGHDR, CDR2 SFDVKD. V lost 3 bases, J lost 5 bases, and 5 bases stayed unmatched. CDR3 length: 15 amino acids.

The table lists this clonotype with many counts. The chain uses TRBV7-2 and TRBJ2-6; D might be TRBD2 (6 bases). This CDR3 comprises 16 residues. V was shortened by 1 base and J by 0 bases, with 7 bases between the two germline ends. Germline CDR1 is SGHTA and CDR2 is FQGNSA. The DNA for the CDR3 is TGTGCCAGCAGCTTAGGGGAGGCCTCTGGGGCCAACGTCCTGACTTTC. Its protein product is CASSLGEASGANVLTF.

This clonotype was seen many times. The chain combines TRBV7-8 with TRBJ2-3; D is perhaps TRBD2 (6 bases). The CDR3 sequence is 18 residues long. The germline gives CDR1 SGHVS, CDR2 FQNEAQ. Trimming took 5 bases from V and 0 from J, leaving 21 bases between them. The CDR3 here is CASSHHLPRAGSTDTQYF. The CDR3, as DNA: TGTGCCAGCAGCCATCATCTCCCCCGAGCGGGTAGCACAGATACGCAGTATTTT.

J is TRBJ1-1 and V is TRBV28; D is perhaps TRBD1 (5 bases). CDR3 length: 15 residues. Germline CDR1 MDHEN, CDR2 SYDVKM. V was trimmed by 5 bases and J by 5 bases, leaving 18 bases between them. CDR3 residues: CASSLLGQGGTEAFF. CDR3 bases: TGTGCCAGCAGTCTCCTCGGGCAGGGAGGGACTGAAGCTTTCTTT.